This T cell receptor (beta chain) is from a study of T cells after posttransplantation cyclophosphamide (TCRdb year 2016). Context from the whole study: T cell repertoire reconstitution was tracked by TRB sequencing after myeloablative bone marrow transplantation in which posttransplantation cyclophosphamide was used as GVHD prophylaxis. Antigen receptor sequencing covered samples from a few dozen PTCy-treated patients and 16 of their related bone marrow donors. Blood from every one of the 30 or so PTCy patients who had 1-year posttransplant specimens underwent TRB sequencing. In 3 patients, TRB sequencing was also performed on up to 3 more blood samples taken 2 to 5.2 years after transplant, and in several patients, pretransplant blood was also TRB-sequenced. Because TRA and TRB clonality correlated tightly in 8 to 10 samples, the subsequent TCR analyses were limited to TRB only. Public TRB sequences were queried against a database of over 3,500 sequences associated with responses to pathogens, tumor antigens, self-antigens and alloantigens. General conclusions and limits of the study: At 1-2 months, donor-recipient similarity was low but rose over the first year, and the later blood repertoires were often dominated by donor CD8+ memory clones. Across approximately 45 patients, TRB clonality was highly associated with recipient CMV seropositivity and CMV reactivation, and diversity in PTCy patients was similar to diversity in CNI/methotrexate controls. The TRB repertoires of T cells infiltrating skin or the GI tract showed only limited overlap with the TRB repertoires found in blood.

TRB sequencing used genomic DNA with the immunoSEQ assay at survey resolution or the hsTCRB kit. In the source study's methods: The immunoSEQ software was used for initial read processing, and the LymphoSeq R package was used for repertoire analyses. Clonality was calculated as 1 minus normalized Shannon entropy, and the Gini coefficient was also calculated for each TRB dataset. To infer phenotypes in unsorted samples, TRB sequences from sorted subsets of the recipient or donor were mapped onto the unsorted samples of the same recipient. TCRdb holds this immuneACCESS table with in-frame rearrangements only. Some clones are missing; in checked studies, unresolved V genes explain under half, and the rest has no known cause. V, J and clone size reflect that table, while D and trimming were determined from the DNA. The sample data list some 43,000 clones, and roughly 88% of these were observed just once. Of the sample, over 2% is held by the ten largest clones.

From its cysteine to its valine, the CDR3 spans 14 amino acids. Only the CDR3 portion is preserved as DNA: 42 bases, with reading frame beginning at the first base. From the germline V gene, CDR1 is KGHSH and CDR2 is LQKENI. The trim is 4 bases for V and 6 bases for J, with a gap of 16 bases between the germline ends. Reading the label with the study, this specimen's treatment or condition is: high-dose cyclophosphamide on days +3 and +4 as single-agent GVHD prophylaxis. Busulfan and fludarabine conditioning, a related or unrelated marrow graft, and cyclophosphamide on days +3 and +4 were given to PTCy patients. The PTCy-treated patients were enrolled in a prospective multi-institutional clinical trial. Mononuclear cells from peripheral blood and bone marrow were separated by Ficoll-Hypaque density centrifugation and then cryopreserved. Remarks on this clone: Its cognate antigen has yet to be identified. No base quality values were provided; no much bigger clone lies one nucleotide off.

The sequences come from PBMCs, collected just over 60 days after allogeneic stem cell transplant with posttransplant cyclophosphamide. Recombination joined TRBV18 with TRBJ2-7; the D segment cannot be called with confidence. The source is a male patient aged 60 to 75 who received an allogeneic stem cell transplant from a related donor and was CMV-positive. Some T cells seen after a transplant may have their origin in the graft donor. The nucleotide sequence is given as TGTGCCAGCTCACAGGCCCTTACAAATAGCGAGCAGTACGTC. It codes for CASSQALTNSEQYV.